The 8 T cell receptor beta chains reported below all come from one sample, sequenced in a study of blood T cells in healthy people across ages. Then a second PCR, running about 6 to 11 cycles, was carried out with a sample-barcoded 5' primer and a J-beta primer mix. TCRdb redid the calling of the 5' RACE reads with MiXCR, one entry per CDR3 protein. The sample comprises approximately 360,000 distinct CDR3 sequences, about 49% of which are singletons, and around 53% rests with the top ten. What was sequenced was blood. Receptors originate from a man in his fifties or sixties in good health.

This clonotype was seen only a few times. V gene TRBV7-9 combines with J gene TRBJ2-3; possibly TRBD2 for D (6 bases). Trimming cost V 7 bases and J 0 bases, with 11 bases left between them. CDR3 length: 14 amino acids. The germline CDR1 and CDR2 sequences are SEHNR and FQNEAQ (reference sequence). CDR3 DNA: TGTGCCAGCACGTGGGGGGTGAGCACAGATACGCAGTATTTT. Residues: CASTWGVSTDTQYF.

This clonotype was observed once. A much larger clone is a single base away; this may be a read error. This rearrangement joins TRBV5-1 to TRBJ2-7, with 7 bases lining up with TRBD1. The CDR3 covers 15 residues. The germline gives CDR1 SGHRS, CDR2 YFSETQ. CDR3 in DNA: TGCGCCAGCAGCTTGGACAGGGGCTTTATCTACGAGCAGAACTTC. Its translation: CASSLDRGFIYEQNF.

This clonotype was found many times. This sequence joins TRBV29-1 and TRBJ2-5; D might be TRBD1 (5 bases). The germline V gene encodes CDR1 SQVTM and CDR2 ANQGSEA. The V gene lost 5 bases and the J gene lost 1 base, with 17 bases spanning the gap. This CDR3 is 15 amino acids long. DNA of the CDR3: TGCAGCGTTCGAGGCGGCACAGGTTCCCAAGAGACCCAGTACTTC. Protein product: CSVRGGTGSQETQYF.

Here the CDR3 reads CASSQGFGRLNTEAFF. DNA for the CDR3: TGTGCCAGCAGCCAAGGTTTCGGCAGATTGAACACTGAAGCTTTCTTT. J is TRBJ1-1 and V is TRBV14; D not resolved. The CDR3 covers 16 residues. Deletions cut 1 base from V and 0 bases from J, with 12 bases between. Per germline, CDR1 SGHDN and CDR2 FVKESK.

This clonotype was detected a few times. The chain carries TRBV5-6 and TRBJ2-4; 8 nucleotides match TRBD1. The CDR3 spans 14 residues. Germline assignment: CDR1 SGHDT and CDR2 YYEEEE. The V segment lost 6 bases and the J segment 4 bases; nucleotides outside the gene matches: 6. The CDR3 is CASTTRQGKNIQYF. For the CDR3, the DNA is TGTGCCAGCACCACGAGACAGGGGAAAAACATTCAGTACTTC.

This clonotype was recorded many times. J is TRBJ2-3 and V is TRBV5-1; 10 bases are shared with TRBD2. V lost 3 bases and J lost 1; bases outside the gene matches: 2. The CDR3 has 15 residues. Germline V gene sequence: CDR1 SGHRS, CDR2 YFSETQ. The CDR3 loop reads CASSYGLAGTDTQYF. The CDR3 DNA reads TGCGCCAGCAGCTACGGACTAGCGGGCACAGATACGCAGTATTTT.

Note on this clonotype: A much larger clonotype is one base distant, so this may be a read error. The genes are TRBV6-5 and TRBJ2-7; 8 bases fit TRBD1. This CDR3 region has 15 residues. V gave up 5 bases and J gave up 7 bases; unmatched junction bases: 13. CDR1 and CDR2 from the germline V gene are MNHEY and SVGAGI. For the CDR3, the DNA is TGTGCCAGCAGTCCCCGCTCAGGGGGCAAGTATGAGCAGTACTTC. Protein product: CASSPRSGGKYEQYF.

This clonotype occurred many times. The V gene is TRBV7-9, the J gene TRBJ1-2, with no clear D. The CDR3 runs 14 residues. CDR1 and CDR2 from the germline V gene are SEHNR and FQNEAQ (reference sequence). V dropped 7 bases and J dropped 3 bases, with 15 bases sitting between them. The CDR3 sequence: CASIGSRRDYGYTF. CDR3 DNA: TGTGCCAGCATCGGTAGCCGGCGGGACTATGGCTACACCTTC.